These T cell receptor beta chains were read from a single sample in a study of cytomegalovirus exposure and HLA in healthy donors. Sequencing was performed with immunoSEQ multiplex PCR; in TCRdb, only in-frame clones are kept and a portion is missing. Of tens of thousands of clones in the sample, approximately 86% were seen once. The sample was PBMCs. Receptors were obtained from a woman between 35 and 50 years old in good health and CMV-seropositive. Both conserved end residues are part of each CDR3. D genes are given only for firm matches. Some rows have no size entry. The others give once, few or many, or a class for an expanded clone.

clone_size	v_call	d_call	j_call	cdr3_nt	cdr3_aa
NA	TRBV7-6	NA	TRBJ2-1	TGTGCCAGCAGCTTAGATCACGGACATTACAATGAGCAGTTCTTC	CASSLDHGHYNEQFF
NA	TRBV6-5	NA	TRBJ2-3	TGTGCCAGCAGTTACCCCCCGGCAGATACGCAGTATTTT	CASSYPPADTQYF
NA	TRBV5-1	NA	TRBJ1-1	TGCGCCAGCAGCTTGTTCGAGTCTGGTACTGAAGCTTTCTTT	CASSLFESGTEAFF
once	TRBV18	NA	TRBJ1-5	TGTGCCAGCTCACCTTCCGTCGATCAGCCCCAGCATTTT	CASSPSVDQPQHF
NA	TRBV7-3	NA	TRBJ2-1	TGTGCCAGCAGCTTAAAGGGGTACAATGAGCAGTTCTTC	CASSLKGYNEQFF
NA	TRBV20-1	NA	TRBJ1-2	TGCAGTGCTAGCTCGGGAAATGGCTACACCTTC	CSASSGNGYTF
once	TRBV5-8	TRBD2	TRBJ2-7	TGTGCCAGCAGCCATCAGCGGGAGAGCTCCTACGAGCAGTACTTC	CASSHQRESSYEQYF
few	TRBV25-1	TRBD2	TRBJ2-1	TGTGCCAGCAGTGATCCGCGAGCGGGGAAAGAGCAGTTCTTC	CASSDPRAGKEQFF
once	TRBV10-2	NA	TRBJ2-7	TGCGCCAGCAGTGCCGCGAAGAGTCCGGGTGACTACGAGCAGTACTTC	CASSAAKSPGDYEQYF
NA	TRBV4-1	TRBD2	TRBJ2-7	TGCGCCAGCAGCCTTCCATCAGGGGCTAGCGGGAGCTCCTACGAGCAGTACTTC	CASSLPSGASGSSYEQYF
NA	TRBV19	TRBD1	TRBJ2-5	TGTGCCACGAGGGGGCCGAAGCAAGAGACCCAGTACTTC	CATRGPKQETQYF
NA	TRBV30	NA	TRBJ2-7	TGTGCCAGCTTACCCAGGGGATGGAACGAGCAGTACTTC	CASLPRGWNEQYF
NA	TRBV5-1	TRBD2	TRBJ2-2	TGCGCCAGCAGCACGGGACTAGCGGGAACCGGGGAGCTGTTTTTT	CASSTGLAGTGELFF
once	TRBV9	TRBD1	TRBJ2-1	TGTGCCAGCAGCGAGGACAGGGAAGAGCAGTTCTTC	CASSEDREEQFF
once	TRBV6-6	TRBD2	TRBJ2-1	TGTGCCAGCAGAACTAGCGGGAGGTCCAATGAGCAGTTCTTC	CASRTSGRSNEQFF
NA	TRBV7-9	NA	TRBJ2-7	TGTGCCAGCAGCTTACTAAGCTCAGGTCTCGACGAGCAGTACTTC	CASSLLSSGLDEQYF
NA	TRBV6-6	NA	TRBJ2-7	TGTGCCAGCACCCCTCGAGGCGGATCCTACGAGCAGTACTTC	CASTPRGGSYEQYF
NA	TRBV18	NA	TRBJ1-4	TGTGCCAGCTCCCCCGAGTCGGCTAATGAAAAACTGTTTTTT	CASSPESANEKLFF
NA	TRBV7-9	TRBD2	TRBJ2-7	TGTTCCAGCAGAGCCAGGGACAATAGCGGGGGTTTCTACGAGCAGTACTTC	CSSRARDNSGGFYEQYF
NA	TRBV29-1	TRBD2	TRBJ2-2	TGCAGCGTCCGCGGGGGGACAAACACCGGGGAGCTGTTTTTT	CSVRGGTNTGELFF
NA	TRBV7-7	TRBD1	TRBJ2-3	TGTGCCAGCAGCCCCGGGACAGGGAAAGATACGCAGTATTTT	CASSPGTGKDTQYF
NA	TRBV2	NA	TRBJ1-5	TGTGCCAGCAGTGTGGAGAGCCAACAGCCCCAGCATTTT	CASSVESQQPQHF
NA	TRBV2	NA	TRBJ2-7	TGTGCCAGCAGTGAAAGCCCCTACGAGCAGTACTTC	CASSESPYEQYF
NA	TRBV30	TRBD2	TRBJ2-3	TGTGCCTGGAGACTTAGCGGGAGCACAGATACGCAGTATTTT	CAWRLSGSTDTQYF
NA	TRBV7-9	NA	TRBJ2-7	TGTGCCAGCAGCTTAAAGTCCGAGCAGTACTTC	CASSLKSEQYF
NA	TRBV18	NA	TRBJ2-5	TGTGCCAGCTCAGGCAGTTTACAAGAGACCCAGTACTTC	CASSGSLQETQYF
NA	TRBV11-2	NA	TRBJ1-1	TGTGCCAGCAGCGGTCCTGGGGGCGCGGGCACTGAAGCTTTCTTT	CASSGPGGAGTEAFF
few	TRBV28	NA	TRBJ1-3	TGTGCCAGCAGTTTAGTGAGATACTCTGGAAACACCATATATTTT	CASSLVRYSGNTIYF
NA	TRBV7-2	TRBD2	TRBJ2-3	TGTGCCAGCAGCTTAGGACTAGCGGGCACAGATACGCAGTATTTT	CASSLGLAGTDTQYF
NA	TRBV27	TRBD2	TRBJ2-7	TGTGCCAGCAGTTTATTAACTAGCGGTCCGGACGAGCAGTACTTC	CASSLLTSGPDEQYF
NA	TRBV7-9	TRBD1	TRBJ2-6	TGTGCCAGCAGCTCGTCGACAGGGCTTCACTCTGGGGCCAACGTCCTGACTTTC	CASSSSTGLHSGANVLTF
NA	TRBV19	NA	TRBJ2-2	TGTGCCAGTAGTAAAGACAAAAACACCGGGGAGCTGTTTTTT	CASSKDKNTGELFF
NA	TRBV18	TRBD1	TRBJ2-3	TGTGCCAGCTCACTCCAGCGGGACAGGGGGCTTCGAGATACGCAGTATTTT	CASSLQRDRGLRDTQYF
NA	TRBV5-6	NA	TRBJ1-1	TGTGCCAGCACCTTGAACACTGAAGCTTTCTTT	CASTLNTEAFF
NA	TRBV27	NA	TRBJ1-5	TGTGCCAGCTGGGGCGGGCAGGGGAATCAGCCCCAGCATTTT	CASWGGQGNQPQHF
NA	TRBV5-1	TRBD2	TRBJ2-1	TGCGCCAGCAGCTTGGCCGGTGCGGGAGGCCCGGAGTTCTTC	CASSLAGAGGPEFF
NA	TRBV7-2	TRBD1	TRBJ1-5	TGTGCCAGCAGCTTAACAGGCGGACCGGGACAGGGACGCAATCAGCCCCAGCATTTT	CASSLTGGPGQGRNQPQHF
NA	TRBV6-1	NA	TRBJ1-2	TGTGCCAGCAGTGAACGTAAGGCCCGGGGTGGGAATCATGGCTACACCTTC	CASSERKARGGNHGYTF
NA	TRBV28	NA	TRBJ1-4	TGTGCCAGCAGCTTCGACAGTGCAACTAATGAAAAACTGTTTTTT	CASSFDSATNEKLFF
NA	TRBV30	NA	TRBJ2-3	TGTGCCTTTAACGGGGACACTTACACAGATACGCAGTATTTT	CAFNGDTYTDTQYF
NA	TRBV28	NA	TRBJ1-5	TGTGCCAGCAGTTTATTGGGAGGAAATCAGCCCCAGCATTTT	CASSLLGGNQPQHF
NA	TRBV4-2	NA	TRBJ2-7	TGTGCCAGCAGCCAAGAGTCCGAGGAAGCGCTACCTTTCTACGAGCAGTACTTC	CASSQESEEALPFYEQYF
NA	TRBV7-9	NA	TRBJ1-5	TGTGCCAGCAGCTTATCCGGGAGTGGGAATCAGCCCCAGCATTTT	CASSLSGSGNQPQHF
NA	TRBV6-5	NA	TRBJ2-5	TGTGCCAGCAGTTACTGGATGCAGGGGCGGCAGACCCAGTACTTC	CASSYWMQGRQTQYF